The rows below give T cell receptor beta chains drawn from one sample of a study of T cell repertoires in cytomegalovirus infection. TCRdb itself ran the reads through MiXCR, one entry per CDR3 protein. Of 400,000 or so distinct CDR3 sequences listed, about a sixth are singletons. Input material: PBMCs. These receptors originate from a human donor in good health (CMV status not recorded). Some clones in this sample may be carry-over from other donors' samples. The CDR3 runs from the conserved cysteine through the conserved F or W. The D gene is left open where the match is weak. The size entry is marked missing in some rows and otherwise reads once, few, many or a size class.

D gene	V gene	clone size	CDR3 length	J gene	CDR3 DNA	CDR3 protein
-	TRBV11-2	many	16	TRBJ2-3	TGTGCCAGCAGCCTGCGGTGGCGATCTGCCACAGATACGCAGTATTTT	CASSLRWRSATDTQYF
-	TRBV11-2	many	15	TRBJ2-7	TGTGCCAGCAGCTTAAGGTCCCCGGGACCCTACGAGCAGTACTTC	CASSLRSPGPYEQYF
TRBD1	TRBV20-1	-	13	TRBJ1-2	TGCAGTGCTAGAGCTTGGACAGGCGATGGCTACACCTTC	CSARAWTGDGYTF
-	TRBV14	few	14	TRBJ2-1	TGTGCCAGCAGCCAATCGGCTTATTATAGTGAGCAGTTCTTC	CASSQSAYYSEQFF
-	TRBV6-6	few	13	TRBJ2-1	TGTGCCAGCAGTTGGGGGAACGTCAATGAGCAGTTCTTC	CASSWGNVNEQFF
-	TRBV24-1	-	13	TRBJ1-5	TGTGCCACCAGTGATGATCACCTTCAGCCCCAGCATTTT	CATSDDHLQPQHF
-	TRBV28	-	17	TRBJ2-3	TGTGCCAGCAGTTTTCAGCAGGCCCTGCTTAGCACAGATACGCAGTATTTT	CASSFQQALLSTDTQYF
TRBD2	TRBV11-2	-	14	TRBJ2-7	TGTGCCAGCAGCTTCACTAGCGGACCCTACGAGCAGTACTTC	CASSFTSGPYEQYF
TRBD2	TRBV7-2	many	16	TRBJ2-7	TGTGCCAGCAGCCAGGCCGGGACTAGCGGGATCTACGAGCAGTACTTC	CASSQAGTSGIYEQYF
TRBD2	TRBV7-9	few	13	TRBJ2-5	TGTGCCAGCACCCGGGGGGAACAAGAGACCCAGTACTTC	CASTRGEQETQYF
TRBD2	TRBV2	few	16	TRBJ2-1	TGTGCCAGCAGAGACCGCGGGGGGAGCTCCTACAATGAGCAGTTCTTC	CASRDRGGSSYNEQFF
-	TRBV7-2	many	14	TRBJ2-1	TGTGCCAGCAGCTTAAGCCGAACGGGGGGCCCTGGGTTCTTC	CASSLSRTGGPGFF
-	TRBV4-1	few	14	TRBJ1-2	TGCGCCAGCAGCCACCATGACAGAGACTATGGCTACACCTTC	CASSHHDRDYGYTF
-	TRBV12-3/TRBV12-4	few	18	TRBJ2-5	TGTGCCAGCAGTTTAGGATTTGGGACCGAGGGCCCCCAAGAGACCCAGTACTTC	CASSLGFGTEGPQETQYF
-	TRBV12-3/TRBV12-4	few	14	TRBJ1-4	TGTGCCAGCAGTCCCGGGATCCGGGGTGAAAAACTGTTTTTT	CASSPGIRGEKLFF
TRBD2	TRBV29-1	few	13	TRBJ2-3	TGCAGCGGGGCTAGCGGAAACACAGATACGCAGTATTTT	CSGASGNTDTQYF
TRBD2	TRBV6-2/TRBV6-3	many	16	TRBJ2-3	TGTGCCAGCAGACCTCGGACTAGTCGACTTCCAGATACGCAGTATTTT	CASRPRTSRLPDTQYF
-	TRBV20-1	many	16	TRBJ2-7	TGCAGTGCTAGGAACTCAGGGAATAGGAGCTCCTACGAGCAGTACTTC	CSARNSGNRSSYEQYF
-	TRBV2	many	13	TRBJ2-1	TGTGCCAGCAACCGGGGGACGTACAATGAGCAGTTCTTC	CASNRGTYNEQFF
-	TRBV5-5	-	16	TRBJ1-4	TGTGCCAGCAGCTTGGTGCCAGGGGCTCCTAATGAAAAACTGTTTTTT	CASSLVPGAPNEKLFF
-	TRBV2	once	13	TRBJ1-4	TGTGCCAGCAGTGAGATCGCTTTAGGGAAACTGTTTTTT	CASSEIALGKLFF
-	TRBV4-1	many	17	TRBJ1-5	TGCGCCAGCAGCCAAGTCGATATGGGGTTCGGCAATCAGCCCCAGCATTTT	CASSQVDMGFGNQPQHF
TRBD2	TRBV7-9	-	15	TRBJ2-1	TGTGCCAGCAGCCTGCGGGAGGGCCTTCTCAATGAGCAGTTCTTC	CASSLREGLLNEQFF